Below are 23 T cell receptor beta chains sequenced from a single sample in a study of CD8 T cells in Susac syndrome. Reverse transcription of roughly 0.5 to 1 ug RNA was carried out with random hexamers. TCRdb analysed the immunoSEQ multiplex PCR reads with MiXCR anew, one entry per CDR3 protein. The profile covers over 100,000 distinct CDR3 sequences, with 96% appearing a single time and just over 0.095% taken by the ten largest. The sequenced material came from CD4+ T cells from PBMCs. The receptors were sampled from a human donor in good health.

J is TRBJ2-1 and V is TRBV30; 8 nucleotides align to TRBD2. CDR3 length: 15 residues. Germline V lookup: CDR1 GTSNPN, CDR2 SVGIG (reference sequence). Trimming cost V 0 bases and J 2 bases; bases outside gene matches: 3. The CDR3 nucleotides read TGTGCCTGGAGTGTGGGTAGCGGGGCCTACAATGAGCAGTTCTTC. The encoded protein is CAWSVGSGAYNEQFF.

Here the CDR3 DNA reads TGCGCCAGCAGCCGAACTAGCGGCTCCTACAATGAGCAGTTCTTC. The encoded protein is CASSRTSGSYNEQFF. V gene TRBV4-1 combines with J gene TRBJ2-1; 8 bases match TRBD2. V trimming: 4 bases; J trimming: 0 bases; junction bases outside the gene matches: 2. In germline, CDR1 is MGHRA, CDR2 YSYEKL. The CDR3 consists of 15 residues.

The chain is built from TRBV5-1 and TRBJ2-2, with a tentative D call TRBD1 (6 bases). Trimming left V 1 base short and J 1 base short, with 8 bases between. CDR3 length equals 15 residues. CDR1 and CDR2 from the germline V gene are SGHRS and YFSETQ. The CDR3 sequence: CASSLTGMNTGELFF. CDR3 sequence (DNA): TGCGCCAGCAGCTTGACAGGGATGAACACCGGGGAGCTGTTTTTT.

The rearrangement links TRBV7-3 to TRBJ2-3, with 9 positions matching TRBD2. From germline, CDR1 is SGHTA and CDR2 FQGTGA. CDR3 length: 18 amino acids. V lost 1 base, J lost 1 base, and 9 bases stayed unmatched. The CDR3 here is CASSLRERLAGGTDTQYF. In nucleotides, the CDR3 is TGTGCCAGCAGCTTAAGGGAACGGTTAGCGGGGGGCACAGATACGCAGTATTTT.

This chain joins TRBV30 and TRBJ1-5, with D possibly being TRBD1 (5 bases). Trimming took off 0 bases at V and 3 bases at J, with 9 bases between the two ends. The CDR3 is 14 amino acids. Germline V lookup: CDR1 GTSNPN, CDR2 SVGIG (reference sequence). CDR3 amino acids: CAWSVRQLNQPQHF. The CDR3 DNA follows: TGTGCCTGGAGTGTGAGACAGCTCAATCAGCCCCAGCATTTT.

The V and J genes are TRBV6-6 and TRBJ2-7; D is perhaps TRBD1 (6 bases). The germline gives CDR1 MNHNY, CDR2 SVGAGI (reference sequence). The CDR3 totals 14 residues. V lost 1 base and J 5 bases, leaving 12 bases between the germline ends. CDR3 region: CASSYFGTTNEQYF. CDR3 DNA sequence: TGTGCCAGCAGTTACTTCGGGACAACTAACGAGCAGTACTTC.

CDR3 sequence: CASSIRDRDYEQYF. The DNA for the CDR3 is TGTGCCAGCAGTATCAGGGACAGGGATTACGAGCAGTACTTC. This chain connects TRBV12-3 or TRBV12-4 to TRBJ2-7; TRBD1 aligns across 9 bases. The CDR3 is 14 amino acids. The V segment lost 5 bases and the J segment 4 bases; nucleotides outside the gene matches: 6.

The genes are TRBV7-9 and TRBJ2-2, with a possible D match to TRBD2 (5 bases). V was clipped by 7 bases and J by 7 bases, with 13 bases between them. CDR1 and CDR2 from the germline V gene are SEHNR and FQNEAQ (reference sequence). This CDR3 has 13 amino acids. CDR3 nucleotides: TGTGCCAGCACCCCTTGGGCGGGCGGGGAGCTGTTTTTT. It yields the protein CASTPWAGGELFF.

J is TRBJ2-5 and V is TRBV4-1; D gene unclear. Germline values: CDR1 MGHRA, CDR2 YSYEKL. CDR3 size: 13 residues. The V gene lost 2 bases and the J gene lost 5 bases, with 9 bases spanning the gap. Here the CDR3 reads CASSQLYGETQYF. The CDR3 DNA follows: TGCGCCAGCAGCCAACTATATGGGGAGACCCAGTACTTC.

The CDR3 protein is CASSLDRLNYGYTF. The CDR3 region has the DNA TGTGCCAGCAGCTTGGACAGGCTGAACTATGGCTACACCTTC. V usage is TRBV5-4 and J usage is TRBJ1-2, with D perhaps matching TRBD1 (5 bases). CDR3 length: 14 amino acids. Germline V gives CDR1 SGHNT, CDR2 YYREEE (reference sequence). The V end lost 0 bases, the J end lost 2 bases, and 8 bases lay between the germline ends.

The chain carries TRBV6-2 or TRBV6-3 and TRBJ2-4; D remains ambiguous. Trimming pared 2 bases from V and 4 bases from J, leaving 3 bases between. The CDR3 runs to 12 residues. Germline lookup yields CDR1 MNHEY and CDR2 SVGEGT. CDR3 sequence reads: CASSYLKNIQYF. Here the CDR3 DNA reads TGTGCCAGCAGTTACCTGAAAAACATTCAGTACTTC.

The chain is built from TRBV29-1 and TRBJ2-5, with D perhaps TRBD2 (6 bases). Between the trimmed V and J ends, which lost 6 bases and 5 bases, there was a span of 10 bases. CDR1 and CDR2 from the germline V gene are SQVTM and ANQGSEA. This CDR3 comprises 11 residues. CDR3 amino acids: CSVYRGETQYF. CDR3 coding DNA: TGCAGCGTCTACCGGGGGGAGACCCAGTACTTC.

CDR3 region: CASHGGGRETQYF. The CDR3 DNA sequence: TGTGCCAGCCATGGAGGGGGGCGTGAGACCCAGTACTTC. The chain combines TRBV6-5 with TRBJ2-5, with D possibly called TRBD1 or TRBD2 (6 bases each). The CDR3 runs 13 residues. V was clipped by 8 bases and J by 5 bases, with 15 bases between them. Germline-derived CDR1 and CDR2 are MNHEY and SVGAGI.

The chain carries TRBV27 and TRBJ2-3, with D perhaps matching TRBD1 or TRBD2 (5 bases each). This CDR3 has 15 amino acids. V was pared by 3 bases and J by 4 bases, with 14 bases between. CDR1 MNHEY and CDR2 SMNVEV come from the germline V gene (reference sequence). The CDR3: CASSLRGDRSDTQYF. The DNA of the CDR3 is TGTGCCAGCAGTTTGAGAGGGGATCGTTCAGATACGCAGTATTTT.

This sequence joins TRBV4-1 and TRBJ2-5, with D unresolved. CDR1 and CDR2 from the germline V gene are MGHRA and YSYEKL. Trimming removed 4 bases at V and 4 bases at J, with 13 bases between. The CDR3 extends over 14 amino acids. The CDR3 coding sequence is TGCGCCAGCAGCCGAGAAGAGAGTGCAGAGACCCAGTACTTC. The encoded protein is CASSREESAETQYF.

The rearrangement joins TRBV3-1 to TRBJ2-4; no reliable D call. This CDR3 region has 13 residues. Germline V gene data show CDR1 as LGHDT and CDR2 as YNNKEL (reference sequence). Deletions cut 1 base from V and 5 bases from J, with 6 bases between. CDR3 bases: TGTGCCAGCAGCCAAGCCATAGAAAACATTCAGTACTTC. It encodes CASSQAIENIQYF.

The chain employs TRBV4-2 and TRBJ2-1; 9 bases agree with TRBD1. The CDR3 covers 15 residues. The trim removed 1 base at V and 7 bases at J, leaving 5 bases unmatched. Looked up from germline, CDR1 is LGHNA and CDR2 is YNFKEQ. For the CDR3, the DNA is TGTGCCAGCAGCCAAGGGGACAGGGATGGAAATGAGCAGTTCTTC. It codes for CASSQGDRDGNEQFF.

The V gene is TRBV7-2, the J gene TRBJ1-1, with D unclear. The CDR3 is 14 residues long. V was shortened by 1 base and J by 1 base, with 7 bases between the two germline ends. Germline V gene data show CDR1 as SGHTA and CDR2 as FQGNSA. CDR3 in amino acids: CASSLGNANTEAFF. CDR3 DNA: TGTGCCAGCAGCTTAGGTAATGCGAACACTGAAGCTTTCTTT.

This sequence joins TRBV29-1 and TRBJ1-1; 8 positions agree with TRBD1. The trim removed 4 bases at V and 3 bases at J, leaving 7 bases unmatched. The CDR3 loop spans 14 amino acids. In germline, CDR1 is SQVTM, CDR2 ANQGSEA. In nucleotides, the CDR3 is TGCAGCGTTGGGGACGGACAGGGCTACACTGAAGCTTTCTTT. Protein product: CSVGDGQGYTEAFF.

The genes are TRBV12-3 or TRBV12-4 and TRBJ2-5; a weak D match, TRBD1 (5 bases). V shed 4 bases and J shed 1 base, with 16 bases lying between them. CDR3 length: 16 amino acids. In DNA form, the CDR3 reads TGTGCCAGCAGTTCACAGGCAGCTTCGAGCCAAGAGACCCAGTACTTC. Encoded protein: CASSSQAASSQETQYF.

The J gene is TRBJ2-7, the V gene TRBV7-9; 8 bases map to TRBD1. Germline values: CDR1 SEHNR, CDR2 FQNEAQ (reference sequence). The CDR3 spans 14 residues. J lost 7 bases, V lost 8 bases, and 13 bases had no gene match. This chain's CDR3 is CASGAWTGRMEQYF. CDR3 DNA sequence: TGTGCCAGCGGAGCCTGGACAGGGAGGATGGAGCAGTACTTC.

This clonotype was seen once. The chain uses TRBV7-2 and TRBJ2-4; 9 bases align to TRBD1. Germline lookup yields CDR1 SGHTA and CDR2 FQGNSA. J gave up 0 bases and V 5 bases, and 5 bases lay outside the gene matches. The length of the CDR3 is 16 residues. CDR3 protein: CASSNLQGAAKNIQYF. The CDR3 DNA sequence: TGTGCCAGCAGCAATCTACAGGGGGCAGCCAAAAACATTCAGTACTTC.

This chain links TRBV5-4 with TRBJ2-7; a weak D match, TRBD1 (5 bases). Between the trimmed V and J ends, which lost 4 bases and 2 bases, there was a span of 10 bases. The CDR3 extends over 13 amino acids. Germline CDR1 is SGHNT and CDR2 is YYREEE (reference sequence). The CDR3 loop reads CASSKGVTYEQYF. CDR3 in DNA: TGTGCCAGCAGCAAAGGGGTTACCTACGAGCAGTACTTC. Together with reference TRBV5-4 and TRBJ2-7, the CDR3 gives the full variable domain: ETGVTQSPTHLIKTRGQQVTLRCSSQSGHNTVSWYQQALGQGPQFIFQYYREEENGRGNFPPRFSGLQFPNYSSELNVNALELDDSALYLCASSKGVTYEQYFGPGTRLTVT.